This T cell receptor (beta chain) was captured in a study of T-cell reconstitution after alpha-beta-depleted transplantation in children. The TCRbeta library incorporated unique molecular identifiers. TCRdb re-analysed the PCR reads in MiXCR, keeping a single row per CDR3 protein. The sample lists around 450,000 distinct CDR3 sequences; 43% were seen once. This CDR3 contains 15 residues. J was trimmed by 0 bases and V by 3 bases; bases with no gene match: 5. Study results and caveats: T-cell numbers and diversity, one year after transplant, stemmed largely from T cells that were newly produced. Some patients owed their high day-60 TCRbeta diversity to surviving recipient T cells and thymic progenitors. After transplant, at about two months, alpha-beta T cells were reportedly derived from several hundred expanded graft clones.

This clonotype has only a few counts. Its cognate antigen is unknown. V is TRBV12-3 or TRBV12-4 and J is TRBJ2-7; 7 bases fit TRBD2. This TCR was sampled from a girl aged 2 to 10 with aplastic anemia, due to receive a stem cell transplant. The source material was PBMCs, sampled before TCRalphabeta/CD19-depleted stem cell transplant. For the CDR3, the DNA is TGTGCCAGCAGTTTGTTAGCGGGTCCCTCCTACGAGCAGTACTTC. This encodes CASSLLAGPSYEQYF.